The clone carrying this TCR beta chain occurred once. The antigen remains unidentified. TCRdb ran MiXCR on the 5' RACE reads and lists one entry per CDR3 protein. The top ten clones hold around 29% of a sample with more than 75,000 distinct CDR3 sequences, approximately 14% of them seen once. The data derive from a study of T-cell memory formation after mild COVID-19. Overall study: Largely, the TCR clusters proved donor specific. Study findings and constraints: Clones shrinking from day 15 to 85 showed even CD4/CD8 mixes; later expanders tilted CD4+. The study found contracting CD4+ clones mainly in CM and EM and contracting CD8+ clones in EMRA.

Germline CDR1 reads LNHDA; CDR2 reads SQIVND (reference sequence). The CDR3 contains 13 residues. V was trimmed by 6 bases and J by 8 bases, leaving 14 bases between them. Sequenced input: PBMCs or a T cell subset sorted from them (not recorded which). The chain employs TRBV19 and TRBJ2-1; D might be TRBD1 (7 bases). This sequence was found in an adult woman who had mild COVID-19 (a few samples of this study predate the infection). Cell type and time point are not known. CDR3 sequence reads: CASREGAGDEQFF. As DNA, the CDR3 is TGTGCCAGTAGGGAGGGGGCTGGAGATGAGCAGTTCTTC.